A few counts support the clone carrying this T cell receptor (beta chain). CDR1 is MNHNS and CDR2 is SASEGT in the germline V gene. This CDR3 contains 14 residues. Trimming left V 3 bases short and J 13 bases short, with 20 bases between. The data were taken from a study of immune characterization of retroperitoneal liposarcoma. TCRdb called the PCR reads again in MiXCR, with one record for every CDR3 protein. The sample has roughly 3,000 distinct CDR3 sequences, 46% seen once. V gene TRBV6-1 combines with J gene TRBJ2-3, with D maybe TRBD1 (6 bases). Sequencing was done on a sample of tumor tissue. This TCR came from a male donor with retroperitoneal liposarcoma. The CDR3 DNA is TGTGCCAGCAGTGATAATTTGGGGACACCAGTTGAGTATTTT. Protein sequence: CASSDNLGTPVEYF.